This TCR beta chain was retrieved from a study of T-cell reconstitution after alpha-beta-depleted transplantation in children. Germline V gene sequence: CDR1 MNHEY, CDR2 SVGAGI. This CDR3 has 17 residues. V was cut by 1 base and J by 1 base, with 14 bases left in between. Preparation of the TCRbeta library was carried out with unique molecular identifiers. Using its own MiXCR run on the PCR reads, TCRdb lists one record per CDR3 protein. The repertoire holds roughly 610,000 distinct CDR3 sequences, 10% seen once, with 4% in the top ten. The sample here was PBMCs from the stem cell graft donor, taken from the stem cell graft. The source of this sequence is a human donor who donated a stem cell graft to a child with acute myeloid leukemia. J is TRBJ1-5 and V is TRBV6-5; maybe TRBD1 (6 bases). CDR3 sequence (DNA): TGTGCCAGCAGTTACTTTCTCCCGGGACAAAGCAATCAGCCCCAGCATTTT. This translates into CASSYFLPGQSNQPQHF.